What follows are 14 T cell receptor beta chains derived from one specimen sequenced in a study of blood T cell repertoires in COVID-19. Measured with immunoSEQ multiplex PCR; TCRdb has only the in-frame clones, and not every one. The sample includes approximately 300,000 clones, more than 80% of them seen just once. The source material was peripheral blood. The receptors stem from a woman aged 40 to 55 with acute or convalescent COVID-19.

The J gene is TRBJ1-3, the V gene TRBV6-4, with D unclear. Germline CDR1 is MRHNA and CDR2 is SNTAGT. Trimming removed 8 bases at V and 3 bases at J, with 14 bases between. The CDR3 spans 14 residues. CDR3 sequence reads: CASPDGFCGNTIYF. The CDR3 DNA follows: TGTGCCAGCCCCGATGGCTTTTGTGGAAACACCATATATTTT.

The chain carries TRBV10-2 and TRBJ1-1; no clear D gene. This CDR3 region has 13 residues. V was shortened by 5 bases and J by 1 base, with 8 bases between the two germline ends. CDR1 is WSHSY and CDR2 is SAAADI in the germline V gene. CDR3 sequence (DNA): TGCGCCAGCAGTTTACATAAGAACACTGAAGCTTTCTTT. It yields the protein CASSLHKNTEAFF.

J is TRBJ1-1 and V is TRBV19; the match to TRBD1 covers 7 bases. The germline V gene encodes CDR1 LNHDA and CDR2 SQIVND (reference sequence). V was pared by 5 bases and J by 4 bases, with 7 bases of the junction left unmatched. The length of the CDR3 is 14 residues. CDR3 protein: CASSSYRTGTEAFF. DNA for the CDR3: TGTGCCAGTAGTTCTTACCGGACAGGCACTGAAGCTTTCTTT.

J is TRBJ1-2 and V is TRBV9; D may be TRBD1 (5 bases). The CDR3 sequence is 14 residues long. V lost 3 bases and J 8 bases, leaving 17 bases between the germline ends. Germline CDR1 SGDLS, CDR2 YYNGEE. In DNA form, the CDR3 reads TGTGCCAGCAGCGCCCGGACAACCCCAGGGGGCTACACCTTC. Translating it yields CASSARTTPGGYTF.

The chain joins TRBV7-9 to TRBJ1-5, with 10 bases identical to TRBD1. The CDR3 is 15 residues long. V shed 5 bases, J shed 1 base, and the junction held 2 bases outside the gene matches. Germline V gives CDR1 SEHNR, CDR2 FQNEAQ (reference sequence). The chain's CDR3 is CASSRGQGSNQPQHF. The CDR3 DNA reads TGTGCCAGCAGCCGGGGACAGGGGAGCAATCAGCCCCAGCATTTT.

The chain carries TRBV7-2 and TRBJ2-5, with TRBD2 as a possible D gene (7 bases). CDR3 length: 16 amino acids. Trimming shortened V by 1 base and J by 2 bases, and 14 bases separated the two germline ends. Germline values: CDR1 SGHTA, CDR2 FQGNSA. The CDR3 reads CASSLGTGRGQETQYF. As DNA, the CDR3 is TGTGCCAGCAGCTTAGGAACAGGGCGGGGGCAAGAGACCCAGTACTTC.

The chain is built from TRBV2 and TRBJ1-1; 7 bases map to TRBD1. Per the germline V gene, CDR1 is SNHLY and CDR2 is FYNNEI. Trimming removed 7 bases from V and 1 base from J; junction bases left unmatched: 15. The CDR3 is made up of 17 amino acids. The CDR3 coding sequence is TGTGCCAGCACCCTGAGCGTCTCCTACAGGGGGAACACTGAAGCTTTCTTT. Its protein is CASTLSVSYRGNTEAFF.

J is TRBJ1-1 and V is TRBV20-1; D is perhaps TRBD1 (5 bases). The CDR3 consists of 11 residues. Germline V CDR1 and CDR2: DFQATT, SNEGSKA (reference sequence). Trimming removed 0 bases at V and 13 bases at J, with 12 bases between. The CDR3 coding sequence is TGCAGTGCTAGAGAGGGAGGGACCGGTTTCTTT. Its translation is CSAREGGTGFF.

A few counts support this clone. This CDR3 reads CASSHTGDTEAFF. The CDR3 region has the DNA TGTGCCAGCAGCCATACAGGAGACACTGAAGCTTTCTTT. The rearrangement links TRBV4-2 to TRBJ1-1, with D possibly matching TRBD1 (5 bases). CDR3 length: 13 residues. V lost 3 bases and J 3 bases, leaving 8 bases between the germline ends. The germline gives CDR1 LGHNA, CDR2 YNFKEQ.

The chain recombines TRBV5-1 with TRBJ1-2; TRBD1 is a possible D gene (5 bases). The length of the CDR3 is 18 residues. The V and J ends lost 0 bases and 6 bases respectively, with 24 bases between them. Germline V gene data show CDR1 as SGHRS and CDR2 as YFSETQ. CDR3 sequence: CASSLAKEAGRNSHGYTF. The DNA for the CDR3 is TGCGCCAGCAGCTTGGCAAAGGAAGCGGGACGGAACTCTCATGGCTACACCTTC.

The V call is TRBV2, the J call TRBJ1-2, with 8 bases fitting TRBD1. V was clipped by 5 bases and J by 10 bases; unmatched bases: 9. CDR1 SNHLY and CDR2 FYNNEI come from the germline V gene. The CDR3 runs to 13 residues. The CDR3 sequence is CASSRQGNGDYTF. Here the CDR3 DNA reads TGTGCCAGCAGTCGACAGGGGAATGGGGACTACACCTTC.

The V gene is TRBV5-5, the J gene TRBJ1-2; 10 bases fit TRBD1. Germline CDR1 SGHKS, CDR2 YYEKEE (reference sequence). V lost 5 bases, J lost 7 bases, and 5 bases stayed unmatched. The CDR3 is 13 residues long. The CDR3: CASSLTGGGGYTF. CDR3 nucleotide sequence: TGTGCCAGCAGTTTGACAGGGGGCGGTGGCTACACCTTC.

The chain has TRBV30 and TRBJ1-2; D remains ambiguous. Germline CDR1 GTSNPN, CDR2 SVGIG (reference sequence). Trimming left V 3 bases short and J 4 bases short, with 15 bases between. This CDR3 region has 14 residues. The CDR3 loop reads CAWRPEMWAYGYTF. The CDR3 DNA follows: TGTGCCTGGAGGCCCGAGATGTGGGCCTATGGCTACACCTTC.

This chain connects TRBV29-1 to TRBJ2-3; tentative D call: TRBD2 (5 bases). Looked up from germline, CDR1 is SQVTM and CDR2 is ANQGSEA. The CDR3 length is 14 residues. Trimming left V 7 bases short and J 4 bases short, with 18 bases between. CDR3 protein: CSAERDRQADTQYF. The CDR3 region has the DNA TGCAGCGCGGAGAGGGATAGGCAGGCAGATACGCAGTATTTT.